Listed below are T cell receptor beta chains from one sample, sequenced in a study of CD8+ T cells in alopecia areata. Produced via immunoSEQ multiplex PCR; TCRdb's table is partial and in-frame only. Among over 150,000 clones listed, 50% to 75% were seen once. Sequenced material: CD4+ T cells sorted from blood, taken at week 0. These receptors were collected from a human donor with alopecia areata. CDR3s include the opening cysteine and the closing phenylalanine or tryptophan. D genes are given only for firm matches. Expanded clones get a size class; other rows say once, few or many, or leave the size out.

j_gene	d_gene	abundance	v_gene	CDR3nt	CDR3aa
TRBJ1-1	TRBD1	.	TRBV5-1	TGCGCCAGCAGCCACATTGGACAGGATGAAGCTTTCTTT	CASSHIGQDEAFF
TRBJ2-7	TRBD2	few	TRBV29-1	TGCAGCGTTGTTTTCCCGGGACTAAACTACGAGCAGTACTTC	CSVVFPGLNYEQYF
TRBJ1-2	.	.	TRBV4-1	TGCGCCAGCAGCCAAGAGGAGGGCACCTATGGCTACACCTTC	CASSQEEGTYGYTF
TRBJ1-5	.	once	TRBV19	TGTGCCAGTAGTACCGTGATCTATAGCAATCAGCCCCAGCATTTT	CASSTVIYSNQPQHF
TRBJ1-3	.	.	TRBV30	TGTGCCTGGAGTGTACCTTCTCACACCATATATTTT	CAWSVPSHTIYF
TRBJ2-5	TRBD2	.	TRBV30	TGTGCCTGGAGTATTGGCGGGGGATCGCACTTC	CAWSIGGGSHF
TRBJ1-1	.	.	TRBV5-1	TGCGCCAGCAGCTTGGGGGTGAACACTGAAGCTTTCTTT	CASSLGVNTEAFF
TRBJ1-4	TRBD1	few	TRBV6-6	TGTGCCAGCAGGACAGGGAATGAAAAACTGTTTTTT	CASRTGNEKLFF
TRBJ1-2	.	.	TRBV6-5	TGTGCCAGCAGTTACGGGGGGCATGGCTACACCTTC	CASSYGGHGYTF
TRBJ1-4	.	.	TRBV30	TGTGCCTGGAGTTCAATGGAAAAGGTGTTTTTT	CAWSSMEKVFF
TRBJ1-1	.	.	TRBV29-1	TGCAGCGTTGGATCTCTGAACACTGAAGCTTTCTTT	CSVGSLNTEAFF
TRBJ1-2	.	once	TRBV29-1	TGCAGCGTTTACACAGGGAGGGGCTCTCGGTATGGCTACACCTTC	CSVYTGRGSRYGYTF
TRBJ2-3	TRBD1	.	TRBV4-1	TGCGCCAGCAGCCCGTCCCCAACAGGGGGCGGGACAGATACGCAGTATTTT	CASSPSPTGGGTDTQYF
TRBJ1-5	.	.	TRBV6-6	TGTGCCAGCAGTTACGGACGGAATAGCAATCAGCCCCAGCATTTT	CASSYGRNSNQPQHF
TRBJ1-2	TRBD1	.	TRBV25-1	TGTGCCAGCAGTGCCCGGGACAGATATGGCTACACCTTC	CASSARDRYGYTF
TRBJ2-3	TRBD2	.	TRBV6-1	TGTGCCAGCAGGGCGACTAGCGGGGGGACGGATACGCAGTATTTT	CASRATSGGTDTQYF
TRBJ1-2	.	few	TRBV19	TGTGCCAGCGCGGGACCTTATTATGGCTACACCTTC	CASAGPYYGYTF
TRBJ2-3	TRBD1	few	TRBV23-1	TGCGCCAGCAGTCAACTAGGGGACAGGGCGAAAGATACGCAGTATTTT	CASSQLGDRAKDTQYF
TRBJ1-1	.	.	TRBV10-3	TGTGCCATCAGTGACAGGGAGAACACTGAAGCTTTCTTT	CAISDRENTEAFF
TRBJ1-1	.	few	TRBV29-1	TGCAGCGTTGTACTTAAGGTCGGGAACACTGAAGCTTTCTTT	CSVVLKVGNTEAFF
TRBJ1-2	.	.	TRBV29-1	TGCAGCGCGCCGAAAGGGGATGGCTACACCTTC	CSAPKGDGYTF
TRBJ2-5	.	.	TRBV6-1	TGTGCCAGCAGGACACAAGCGGGAGAGACCCAGTACTTC	CASRTQAGETQYF
TRBJ2-5	.	.	TRBV7-9	TGTGCCAGCAGCTTAGCAGGGGTGGAGACCCAGTACTTC	CASSLAGVETQYF
TRBJ1-2	.	.	TRBV30	TGTGCCTGGATTCTCTCCGGGACCAGGAACTATGGCTACACCTTC	CAWILSGTRNYGYTF
TRBJ2-3	.	few	TRBV7-6	TGTGCCAGCAGCCCCGGGGGCGATACGCAGTATTTT	CASSPGGDTQYF
TRBJ2-7	TRBD1	.	TRBV29-1	TGCAGCGCACGGACAGGCCCCTACGAGCAGTACTTC	CSARTGPYEQYF